The 23 T cell receptor beta chains in this list originate from one sample, sequenced in a study of blood T cell repertoires in COVID-19. The table came from immunoSEQ multiplex PCR; TCRdb's copy has only in-frame clones and leaves some out. The repertoire holds roughly 110,000 clones, with about 80% as singletons. What was sequenced was peripheral blood. These TCRs come from a man between 65 and 85 years old with acute or convalescent COVID-19.

There are a few counts of this clone. The chain links TRBV3-1 (or the pseudogene TRBV3-2) to TRBJ1-4; no clear D gene. V was pared by 0 bases and J by 5 bases, with 10 bases between. Germline V lookup: CDR1 LGHDT, CDR2 YNNKEL (reference sequence). The CDR3 contains 15 residues. CDR3 sequence (DNA): TGTGCCAGCAGCCAAGATCCAGGAGGGAATGAAAAACTGTTTTTT. Translating gives CASSQDPGGNEKLFF.

The chain joins TRBV29-1 to TRBJ1-1, with D perhaps TRBD1 (5 bases). Germline CDR1 SQVTM, CDR2 ANQGSEA. The CDR3 contains 10 residues. The V gene lost 4 bases and the J gene lost 5 bases, with 5 bases spanning the gap. CDR3 bases: TGCAGCGTTGCAGGGACTGAAGCTTTCTTT. Its protein is CSVAGTEAFF. The full variable domain, with the rest looked up from reference TRBV29-1 and TRBJ1-1, is SAVISQKPSRDICQRGTSLTIQCQVDSQVTMMFWYRQQPGQSLTLIATANQGSEATYESGFVIDKFPISRPNLTFSTLTVSNMSPEDSSIYLCSVAGTEAFFGQGTRLTVV.

CDR3 amino acids: CASSSGLATDTQYF. CDR3 bases: TGCGCCAGCAGCTCGGGACTAGCGACAGATACGCAGTATTTT. The chain recombines TRBV5-1 with TRBJ2-3; 10 bases map to TRBD2. Germline V gene lookup returns CDR1 SGHRS and CDR2 YFSETQ. This CDR3 is 14 amino acids long. J lost 3 bases, V lost 3 bases, and 1 base had no gene match.

This clone has more than one count but fewer than ten. The chain has TRBV5-1 and TRBJ2-2; D is unresolved. The germline V gene has CDR1 SGHRS and CDR2 YFSETQ. This CDR3 comprises 14 residues. Between the trimmed V and J ends, which lost 3 bases and 6 bases, there was a span of 12 bases. CDR3 DNA: TGCGCCAGCAGCTCATCCGTGGCGGCCGGGGAGCTGTTTTTT. Protein: CASSSSVAAGELFF.

This clone was seen only a few times. V and J are TRBV7-9 and TRBJ1-1; D uncertain. This CDR3 comprises 15 residues. V was clipped by 3 bases and J by 0 bases, with 11 bases between them. Germline V gene sequence: CDR1 SEHNR, CDR2 FQNEAQ (reference sequence). The CDR3 sequence is CASSFPGIMNTEAFF. CDR3 in DNA: TGTGCCAGCAGCTTCCCAGGTATCATGAACACTGAAGCTTTCTTT.

V is TRBV3-1 (or the pseudogene TRBV3-2) and J is TRBJ1-2; the D is unclear. This CDR3 is built from 15 residues. V was pared by 0 bases and J by 4 bases, with 12 bases between. Germline CDR1 is LGHDT and CDR2 is YNNKEL (reference sequence). The CDR3 is CASSQDEGSGYGYTF. The DNA of the CDR3 is TGTGCCAGCAGCCAAGATGAGGGATCGGGCTATGGCTACACCTTC.

There are a few counts of this clone. The chain uses TRBV11-2 and TRBJ1-1; 7 nucleotides agree with TRBD1. J was trimmed by 10 bases and V by 5 bases; bases with no gene match: 10. Germline V gives CDR1 SGHAT, CDR2 FQNNGV. The CDR3 consists of 13 residues. DNA for the CDR3: TGTGCCAGCAGCACAAATACAGGGGACGGAGCTTTCTTT. Its translation is CASSTNTGDGAFF. The complete variable domain, with remaining parts taken from reference TRBV11-2 and TRBJ1-1, reads EAGVAQSPRYKIIEKRQSVAFWCNPISGHATLYWYQQILGQGPKLLIQFQNNGVVDDSQLPKDRFSAERLKGVDSTLKIQPAKLEDSAVYLCASSTNTGDGAFFGQGTRLTVV.

This clone was counted only a few times. The chain couples TRBV15 to TRBJ1-5, with 8 positions matching TRBD1. The CDR3 has 16 amino acids. V trimming: 5 bases; J trimming: 7 bases; junction bases outside the gene matches: 13. Per germline, CDR1 LNHNV and CDR2 YYDKDF (reference sequence). This CDR3 is CATSPPPQGAGQPQHF. CDR3 DNA: TGTGCCACCAGCCCCCCACCTCAGGGGGCTGGACAGCCCCAGCATTTT. The full variable domain, its missing parts supplied by reference TRBV15 and TRBJ1-5, is DAMVIQNPRYQVTQFGKPVTLSCSQTLNHNVMYWYQQKSSQAPKLLFHYYDKDFNNEADTPDNFQSRRPNTSFCFLDIRSPGLGDTAMYLCATSPPPQGAGQPQHFGDGTRLSIL.

The CDR3 is CASSIGRGNTEAFF. CDR3 DNA: TGTGCCAGCAGCATAGGTCGGGGGAACACTGAAGCTTTCTTT. The chain joins TRBV3-1 (or the pseudogene TRBV3-2) to TRBJ1-1, with no clear D. This CDR3 comprises 14 residues. Germline V gene data show CDR1 as LGHDT and CDR2 as YNNKEL (reference sequence). V was clipped by 5 bases and J by 1 base, with 11 bases between them.

The chain carries TRBV6-6 and TRBJ1-1; D is ambiguous. The V gene's germline CDR1 is MNHNY and CDR2 SVGAGI (reference sequence). CDR3 length: 13 residues. Trimming left V 4 bases short and J 5 bases short, with 11 bases between. The CDR3 coding sequence is TGTGCCAGCAGTTCCATTCAGGAAACTGAAGCTTTCTTT. Its translation: CASSSIQETEAFF.

The V gene is TRBV2, the J gene TRBJ1-2; 7 nucleotides agree with TRBD1. This CDR3 is 13 amino acids long. Germline V CDR1 and CDR2: SNHLY, FYNNEI. The junction had 8 bases not matched to a gene; V was cut back by 8 bases and J by 5 bases. The CDR3 nucleotides are TGTGCCAGCGGGACAGACCTCCTATATGGCTACACCTTC. Its translation: CASGTDLLYGYTF.

The V and J genes are TRBV5-1 and TRBJ1-4, with TRBD1 as a possible D gene (5 bases). V shed 4 bases and J shed 8 bases, with 15 bases lying between them. The CDR3 has 14 residues. CDR1 and CDR2 from the germline V gene are SGHRS and YFSETQ. The CDR3 loop reads CASSPGSGGEKLFF. The CDR3 nucleotides read TGCGCCAGCAGCCCAGGGTCGGGCGGAGAAAAACTGTTTTTT.

The chain joins TRBV18 to TRBJ1-5; TRBD1 agrees at 12 bases. The ends lost 4 bases at V and 5 bases at J; junction bases unmatched: 3. CDR1 and CDR2 (germline): KGHSH, LQKENI. CDR3 length equals 15 residues. The CDR3 region has the DNA TGTGCCAGCTCACGGGGACAGGGGGCTGATCAGCCCCAGCATTTT. Protein sequence: CASSRGQGADQPQHF.

The rearrangement links TRBV19 to TRBJ1-3; TRBD1 matches 12 bases. The CDR3 is made up of 18 amino acids. Per the germline V gene, CDR1 is LNHDA and CDR2 is SQIVND (reference sequence). With 10 bases clipped from V and 0 bases from J, the junction kept 13 bases outside the gene matches. CDR3 in amino acids: CATRGGQGASYSGNTIYF. CDR3 coding DNA: TGTGCCACCCGAGGGGGACAGGGGGCCTCGTACTCTGGAAACACCATATATTTT. The full variable domain, in which reference TRBV19 and TRBJ1-3 provide the parts outside the CDR3, is DGGITQSPKYLFRKEGQNVTLSCEQNLNHDAMYWYRQDPGQGLRLIYYSQIVNDFQKGDIAEGYSVSREKKESFPLTVTSAQKNPTAFYLCATRGGQGASYSGNTIYFGEGSWLTVV.

V gene TRBV6-2 or TRBV6-3 combines with J gene TRBJ2-3; 14 nucleotides line up with TRBD2. Germline loops: CDR1 MNHEY, CDR2 SVGEGT. V shed 4 bases, J shed 5 bases, and the junction held 8 bases outside the gene matches. The CDR3 spans 17 residues. Written as DNA, the CDR3 is TGTGCCAGCAGTTGGACTAGCGGGGGGCCAGTGAGAGATACGCAGTATTTT. Encoded protein: CASSWTSGGPVRDTQYF.

The V and J genes are TRBV5-1 and TRBJ2-3, with 11 positions matching TRBD2. CDR3 size: 15 residues. V gave up 4 bases and J gave up 4 bases; unmatched junction bases: 5. Germline V gives CDR1 SGHRS, CDR2 YFSETQ. CDR3 residues: CASSGSGGDSDTQYF. CDR3 DNA: TGCGCCAGCAGCGGTAGCGGGGGGGATTCAGATACGCAGTATTTT.

The chain uses TRBV9 and TRBJ1-2, with D possibly TRBD1 on 5 matching bases. CDR3 length: 15 residues. Trimming removed 3 bases at V and 2 bases at J, with 14 bases between. Germline lookup yields CDR1 SGDLS and CDR2 YYNGEE. CDR3 amino acids: CASSAAGLSNYGYTF. DNA for the CDR3: TGTGCCAGCAGCGCCGCAGGGCTTTCGAACTATGGCTACACCTTC.

This chain connects TRBV27 to TRBJ1-2; 9 bases are a match to TRBD1. V dropped 0 bases and J dropped 7; count of bases not matched to a gene: 0. CDR1 is MNHEY and CDR2 is SMNVEV in the germline V gene (reference sequence). The CDR3 extends over 13 amino acids. DNA for the CDR3: TGTGCCAGCAGTTTATCGACAGGGGGTGGCTACACCTTC. It is translated as CASSLSTGGGYTF.

This clone showed up just a few times. The gene calls are TRBV7-2 and TRBJ1-2; 10 positions agree with TRBD1. V lost 3 bases, J lost 6 bases, and 7 bases stayed unmatched. The CDR3 loop spans 15 amino acids. Germline V lookup: CDR1 SGHTA, CDR2 FQGNSA. CDR3 DNA sequence: TGTGCCAGCAGCTTTTTGGCGACAGGGGGCAATGGCTACACCTTC. Its translation is CASSFLATGGNGYTF.

The rearrangement links TRBV12-3 or TRBV12-4 to TRBJ1-1; TRBD1 might be the D (5 bases). V was shortened by 5 bases and J by 12 bases, with 19 bases between the two germline ends. This CDR3 is built from 13 residues. For the CDR3, the DNA is TGTGCCAGCAGTCTCGGGACTTCCGAGGATCCTTTCTTT. Translating gives CASSLGTSEDPFF.

The chain combines TRBV4-2 with TRBJ2-7, with a weak D call TRBD2 (6 bases). CDR1 LGHNA and CDR2 YNFKEQ come from the germline V gene. V was trimmed by 0 bases and J by 0 bases, leaving 12 bases between them. This CDR3 spans 16 amino acids. The CDR3 region is CASSQEGDSSSYEQYF. The CDR3 DNA reads as TGTGCCAGCAGCCAAGAAGGGGACTCCAGCTCCTACGAGCAGTACTTC.

This chain uses TRBV11-2 with TRBJ1-4; perhaps TRBD1 as D (5 bases). Trimming removed 3 bases from V and 4 bases from J, with 9 bases in between. CDR1 and CDR2 from the germline V gene are SGHAT and FQNNGV. CDR3 length equals 14 residues. The CDR3: CASSFQGFNEKLFF. For the CDR3, the DNA is TGTGCCAGCAGCTTCCAGGGTTTTAATGAAAAACTGTTTTTT. The complete variable domain, with remaining parts taken from reference TRBV11-2 and TRBJ1-4, reads EAGVAQSPRYKIIEKRQSVAFWCNPISGHATLYWYQQILGQGPKLLIQFQNNGVVDDSQLPKDRFSAERLKGVDSTLKIQPAKLEDSAVYLCASSFQGFNEKLFFGSGTQLSVL.

The V gene is TRBV12-3 or TRBV12-4, the J gene TRBJ2-2, with D unresolved. The CDR3 totals 12 residues. Trimming stripped 7 bases from V and 0 bases from J, with 3 bases between. CDR3 sequence: CASTTNTGELFF. DNA of the CDR3: TGTGCCAGCACAACGAACACCGGGGAGCTGTTTTTT.